This TCR beta chain emerged from a study of cytomegalovirus exposure and HLA in healthy donors. Background on the study: The roughly 100 million unique TCR beta sequences, from about 170 million T cells, were found by an earlier analysis. When 350 to 500 donors were genotyped, approximately 80% of them were found to fall in the Caucasian-associated ancestry cluster. Study-level findings and limits: In vitro testing confirmed three CMV-associated chains as specific for CMV antigens.

The V gene's germline CDR1 is SGHAT and CDR2 FQNNGV. The CDR3 spans 17 residues. Germline trimming cut 5 bases from V and 3 bases from J; bases unmatched to any gene: 13. To note about this clone: Its antigen remains unknown.

Primers included in the PCR were 60 Vbeta and 13 Jbeta primers. In the authors' methods: An analysis that came later counted some 81 million unique TCR beta chains, around 12 million shared. TCRdb keeps only in-frame clones here, not all; method: immunoSEQ multiplex PCR. V and J calls plus clone size are reproduced from that table; the DNA served to infer D and trimming. The profile covers 95,000 to 150,000 clones, with around 74% appearing a single time and about 32% taken by the ten largest. The sample comprised PBMCs. This receptor was identified in a man in his 60s in good health and CMV-seropositive. This chain connects TRBV11-2 to TRBJ1-2, with 9 bases lining up with TRBD1. The CDR3 bases are TGTGCCAGCAGCCCCCGGACAGGGGCCAAAAGCTACTATGGCTACACCTTC. Translated: CASSPRTGAKSYYGYTF.